The rows below give T cell receptor beta chains drawn from one sample of a study of cytomegalovirus exposure and HLA in healthy donors. Assay used: immunoSEQ multiplex PCR; TCRdb lists only in-frame clones, some missing. The table has 130,000 to 150,000 clones, about 79% seen once. Sequencing was performed on PBMCs. These receptor sequences come from a male donor in good health and CMV-seronegative. Both conserved end residues are part of each CDR3. Fields, in order: D gene, clone size, CDR3 length, V gene, J gene, CDR3 protein, CDR3 DNA. The D gene is left open where the match is weak. Clone size, where shown, is once, few, many, or a class for clones that have expanded.

TRBD1	NA	16	TRBV25-1	TRBJ2-1	CASSEWTGDSYNEQFF	TGTGCCAGCAGTGAATGGACAGGGGATTCCTACAATGAGCAGTTCTTC
NA	NA	15	TRBV9	TRBJ1-1	CASSVDGNPGTEAFF	TGTGCCAGCAGCGTAGACGGAAACCCGGGCACTGAAGCTTTCTTT
NA	NA	12	TRBV12-1	TRBJ2-5	CASTPGLETQYF	TGTGCCAGCACCCCAGGTCTGGAGACCCAGTACTTC
TRBD1	NA	16	TRBV5-6	TRBJ2-4	CASSLVTGGNKNIQYF	TGTGCCAGCAGCTTGGTGACAGGGGGCAACAAAAACATTCAGTACTTC
TRBD2	once	15	TRBV2	TRBJ2-3	CASSFSSGGQNTQYF	TGTGCCAGCAGTTTTTCTAGCGGGGGGCAAAATACGCAGTATTTT
NA	NA	17	TRBV9	TRBJ1-2	CASSASRNGGIGGGYTF	TGTGCCAGCAGCGCCTCTAGAAACGGGGGGATCGGAGGGGGCTACACCTTC
NA	NA	15	TRBV5-6	TRBJ2-2	CASSLLTLNTGELFF	TGTGCCAGCAGCCTTCTGACACTTAACACCGGGGAGCTGTTCTTT
TRBD2	NA	14	TRBV7-3	TRBJ2-1	CASSFSRLAGEQFF	TGTGCCAGCAGCTTTTCGAGACTAGCTGGCGAGCAGTTCTTC
TRBD2	NA	15	TRBV5-1	TRBJ2-5	CASSRLAGSQETQYF	TGCGCCAGCAGCAGACTAGCGGGATCCCAAGAGACCCAGTACTTC
NA	NA	16	TRBV5-1	TRBJ2-3	CASSLPLATSTDTQYF	TGCGCCAGCAGCTTGCCGCTGGCGACTAGCACAGATACGCAGTATTTT
TRBD1	NA	13	TRBV5-1	TRBJ1-1	CASKGDRVTEAFF	TGCGCCAGCAAGGGGGACAGGGTCACTGAAGCTTTCTTC
TRBD1	NA	13	TRBV4-3	TRBJ2-7	CASSHRGSYEQYF	TGCGCCAGCAGTCACAGGGGATCCTACGAGCAGTACTTC
NA	NA	15	TRBV5-1	TRBJ1-4	CASSLGGASNEKLFF	TGCGCCAGCAGCTTGGGCGGGGCTTCCAATGAAAAACTGTTTTTT
NA	NA	15	TRBV5-1	TRBJ2-2	CASSLDGRDTGELFF	TGCGCCAGCAGCTTGGATGGCAGGGACACCGGGGAGCTGTTTTTT
NA	NA	14	TRBV6-5	TRBJ1-1	CASKWYRENTEAFF	TGTGCCAGCAAATGGTACAGGGAGAACACTGAAGCTTTCTTT
NA	NA	13	TRBV30	TRBJ2-7	CAWSVMAEGEQYF	TGTGCCTGGAGTGTAATGGCAGAGGGTGAGCAGTACTTC
TRBD2	NA	15	TRBV5-4	TRBJ2-3	CASSRTSGVTDTQYF	TGTGCCAGCAGCCGGACTAGCGGGGTCACAGATACGCAGTATTTT
TRBD1	NA	14	TRBV9	TRBJ2-7	CASSPGTGAYEQYF	TGTGCCAGCAGCCCGGGGACAGGTGCCTACGAGCAGTACTTC
NA	NA	16	TRBV18	TRBJ1-1	CASSASGVGSGTEAFF	TGTGCCAGCTCAGCGAGTGGGGTAGGCAGCGGCACTGAAGCTTTCTTT
TRBD1	NA	16	TRBV5-1	TRBJ2-7	CASIRRPGQSSYEQYF	TGCGCCAGCATTCGAAGACCGGGACAGAGCTCCTACGAGCAGTACTTC
TRBD1	NA	14	TRBV7-9	TRBJ1-2	CASSLPGRGRGYTF	TGTGCCAGCAGCTTACCCGGCAGGGGGCGCGGCTACACCTTC
TRBD1	NA	16	TRBV15	TRBJ2-7	CATSRDYDRVSYEQYF	TGTGCCACCAGCAGAGATTATGACAGGGTCTCCTACGAGCAGTACTTC
NA	NA	14	TRBV4-1	TRBJ1-5	CASSQEEGSQPQHF	TGCGCCAGCAGCCAAGAGGAGGGGAGTCAGCCCCAGCATTTT
NA	NA	11	TRBV7-9	TRBJ2-7	CASSSLYEQYF	TGTGCCAGCAGCTCCCTTTACGAGCAGTACTTC
NA	NA	13	TRBV29-1	TRBJ1-2	CSVEDPQGGGYTF	TGCAGCGTTGAAGATCCTCAGGGTGGTGGCTACACCTTC
TRBD1	few	15	TRBV18	TRBJ1-1	CASSPTGAPSTEAFF	TGTGCCAGCTCTCCCACAGGGGCTCCCTCAACTGAAGCTTTCTTT
NA	few	14	TRBV2	TRBJ2-2	CASSEAYVTGELFF	TGTGCCAGCAGTGAAGCCTACGTGACCGGGGAGCTGTTTTTT
TRBD1	NA	14	TRBV19	TRBJ1-1	CASSRGQAFTEAFF	TGTGCCAGTAGTAGGGGACAGGCCTTCACTGAAGCTTTCTTT
TRBD2	NA	17	TRBV25-1	TRBJ2-7	CASSEYVTSGSSYEQYF	TGTGCCAGCAGTGAATATGTGACTAGCGGGAGCTCCTACGAGCAGTACTTC
NA	once	11	TRBV7-2	TRBJ2-7	CASSPSYEQYF	TGTGCCAGCAGCCCTTCCTACGAGCAGTACTTC
TRBD1	NA	14	TRBV6-5	TRBJ1-5	CASSGKTGVCPQHF	TGTGCCAGCAGTGGTAAGACAGGGGTTTGTCCCCAGCATTTT
NA	NA	15	TRBV19	TRBJ1-5	CASTQKGGHNQPQHF	TGTGCCAGTACTCAAAAGGGGGGGCACAATCAGCCCCAGCATTTT
NA	NA	14	TRBV2	TRBJ2-5	CASTGRGVVETQYF	TGTGCCAGCACGGGGCGGGGTGTTGTGGAGACCCAGTACTTC
NA	NA	14	TRBV7-3	TRBJ1-2	CAIDPGRGRGGYTF	TGTGCCATTGACCCCGGCAGGGGACGGGGTGGCTACACCTTC
NA	NA	13	TRBV5-1	TRBJ2-5	CASTDQGLETQYF	TGCGCCAGCACCGATCAGGGACTTGAGACCCAGTACTTC
TRBD1	NA	16	TRBV7-9	TRBJ1-5	CSSSLANQGANQPQHF	TGTTCCAGCAGCTTAGCGAATCAGGGGGCCAATCAGCCCCAGCATTTT
NA	NA	12	TRBV12-5	TRBJ1-1	CASGRRVTEAFF	TGTGCTAGTGGTCGCAGGGTCACTGAAGCTTTCTTT
TRBD1	NA	14	TRBV19	TRBJ1-2	CASKNTGTGYGYTF	TGTGCCAGTAAGAATACTGGGACAGGCTATGGCTACACCTTC
NA	NA	16	TRBV19	TRBJ1-5	CASSAGGAALRQPQHF	TGTGCCAGTAGTGCGGGAGGGGCAGCCCTCAGGCAGCCCCAGCATTTT
NA	NA	12	TRBV7-8	TRBJ2-3	CASSFRLSEQYF	TGTGCCAGCAGCTTCCGACTGAGCGAGCAGTATTTT
NA	NA	14	TRBV30	TRBJ2-2	CAWSLARNTGELFF	TGTGCCTGGAGTCTAGCTAGGAACACCGGGGAGCTGTTTTTT